The 28 T cell receptor beta chains in this list originate from one sample, sequenced in a study of cytomegalovirus exposure and HLA in healthy donors. Data came from immunoSEQ multiplex PCR; TCRdb stores just in-frame clones and leaves some out. The sample holds tens of thousands of clones, 93% seen once. The sequencing sample was made of PBMCs. The origin of the receptors is a woman in her 30s in good health and CMV-seronegative.

The V call is TRBV7-6, the J call TRBJ2-7, with 9 bases lining up with TRBD1. The CDR3 is 19 amino acids. Germline-derived CDR1 and CDR2 are SGHVS and FNYEAQ. Trimming removed 2 bases from V and 1 base from J; junction bases left unmatched: 15. The CDR3 region has the DNA TGTGCCAGCAGCTTACGAGGTGGCACAGGGGGCAAATCGTCCTACGAGCAGTACTTC. It yields the protein CASSLRGGTGGKSSYEQYF.

The chain couples TRBV5-4 to TRBJ1-2; a possible D gene is TRBD1 (5 bases). V lost 3 bases and J 6 bases, leaving 12 bases between the germline ends. This CDR3 comprises 13 residues. Germline assignment: CDR1 SGHNT and CDR2 YYREEE (reference sequence). The CDR3 DNA sequence: TGTGCCAGCAGCTGGGGGGTGGTCGATGGCTACACCTTC. Its translation is CASSWGVVDGYTF.

DNA for the CDR3: TGTGCCAGCAGTACTAACACTGAAGCTTTCTTT. Its protein is CASSTNTEAFF. The chain uses TRBV25-1 and TRBJ1-1; D remains ambiguous. Germline V CDR1 and CDR2: MGHDK, SYGVNS. CDR3 length equals 11 residues. With 5 bases removed from V and 2 bases from J, the gap between germline ends came to 3 bases.

Notes on this clone: One junction end disagrees with the germline gene, perhaps due to a read error. V is TRBV7-7 and J is TRBJ2-2; no firm D call. CDR3 length: 13 amino acids. Per germline, CDR1 SSHAT and CDR2 FNYEAQ (reference sequence). CDR3 loop: CASSPRWTGELFF. DNA of the CDR3: TGTGCTAGCAGCCCGCGGTGGACCGGGGAGCTGTTTTTT.

This chain uses TRBV2 with TRBJ1-5; TRBD1 is a possible D gene (6 bases). The germline V gene encodes CDR1 SNHLY and CDR2 FYNNEI. Trimming pared 5 bases from V and 2 bases from J, leaving 10 bases between. The CDR3 covers 14 residues. CDR3 DNA: TGTGCCAGCAGTTACAGGGTACGCAATCAGCCCCAGCATTTT. Residues: CASSYRVRNQPQHF.

This rearrangement joins TRBV30 to TRBJ1-3; 9 bases map to TRBD1. Germline trimming cut 5 bases from V and 4 bases from J; bases unmatched to any gene: 9. CDR3 length equals 15 residues. The germline V gene has CDR1 GTSNPN and CDR2 SVGIG (reference sequence). The CDR3 nucleotides are TGTGCCTGGGGGAGGACAGGGGTAACGGGAAACACCATATATTTT. Encoded protein: CAWGRTGVTGNTIYF. Combining the CDR3 with reference TRBV30 and TRBJ1-3 gives the whole variable domain SQTIHQWPATLVQPVGSPLSLECTVEGTSNPNLYWYRQAAGRGLQLLFYSVGIGQISSEVPQNLSASRPQDRQFILSSKKLLLSDSGFYLCAWGRTGVTGNTIYFGEGSWLTVV.

The V and J genes are TRBV28 and TRBJ2-1, with 9 bases lining up with TRBD1. The CDR3 sequence is 13 residues long. J was trimmed by 7 bases and V by 5 bases; bases with no gene match: 3. Germline CDR1 reads MDHEN; CDR2 reads SYDVKM. CDR3 amino acids: CASSTGTGNEQFF. In DNA, the CDR3 is TGTGCCAGCAGTACCGGGACAGGGAATGAGCAGTTCTTC.

The CDR3, as DNA: TGTGCCAGTACCGGGTCTCCATCTGGAAACACCATATATTTT. Translating it yields CASTGSPSGNTIYF. The V and J genes are TRBV19 and TRBJ1-3; no firm D call. CDR3 length: 14 amino acids. Germline V lookup: CDR1 LNHDA, CDR2 SQIVND (reference sequence). Trimming removed 7 bases at V and 1 base at J, with 11 bases between. The whole variable domain, filled in from reference TRBV19 and TRBJ1-3, reads DGGITQSPKYLFRKEGQNVTLSCEQNLNHDAMYWYRQDPGQGLRLIYYSQIVNDFQKGDIAEGYSVSREKKESFPLTVTSAQKNPTAFYLCASTGSPSGNTIYFGEGSWLTVV.

V is TRBV7-3 and J is TRBJ2-1; the D gene is possibly TRBD1 (5 bases). CDR1 is SGHTA and CDR2 is FQGTGA in the germline V gene. The V and J ends lost 2 bases and 7 bases respectively, with 21 bases between them. CDR3 length equals 17 residues. CDR3 in amino acids: CASSLEIRQGSSNEQFF. CDR3 sequence (DNA): TGTGCCAGCAGCTTAGAGATCCGGCAGGGAAGTTCGAATGAGCAGTTCTTC.

The V gene is TRBV6-5, the J gene TRBJ2-7; D ambiguous. This CDR3 has 14 residues. Germline-derived CDR1 and CDR2 are MNHEY and SVGAGI. V was shortened by 5 bases and J by 2 bases, with 13 bases between the two germline ends. The CDR3 DNA reads TGTGCCAGCAGTGCATGGGCTAACCCCTACGAGCAGTACTTC. Its translation is CASSAWANPYEQYF.

V gene TRBV5-6 combines with J gene TRBJ2-6; D might be TRBD2 (7 bases). This CDR3 comprises 18 residues. The V and J ends lost 4 bases and 1 base respectively, with 18 bases between them. In germline, CDR1 is SGHDT, CDR2 YYEEEE. CDR3 in amino acids: CASSPRGGASSGANVLTF. CDR3 nucleotide sequence: TGTGCCAGCAGCCCAAGGGGGGGGGCCAGTTCTGGGGCCAACGTCCTGACTTTC.

The rearrangement uses TRBV28 and TRBJ2-7; TRBD1 might be the D (6 bases). Trimming stripped 3 bases from V and 12 bases from J, with 15 bases between. In germline, CDR1 is MDHEN, CDR2 SYDVKM. This CDR3 is 12 amino acids long. CDR3 DNA sequence: TGTGCCAGCAGTTTTTTGGGGACAACCTGGTACTTC. This sequence encodes CASSFLGTTWYF.

This sequence joins TRBV5-6 and TRBJ2-3; tentative D call: TRBD1 (5 bases). CDR3 size: 14 residues. Germline V CDR1 and CDR2: SGHDT, YYEEEE. Between the trimmed V and J ends, which lost 10 bases and 2 bases, there was a span of 17 bases. The CDR3 DNA sequence: TGTGCCCAGGGATTGTGGCTCCACACAGATACGCAGTATTTT. It encodes CAQGLWLHTDTQYF.

The V gene is TRBV30, the J gene TRBJ1-6; no reliable D call. CDR1 and CDR2 (germline): GTSNPN, SVGIG (reference sequence). The V end lost 7 bases, the J end lost 0 bases, and 7 bases lay between the germline ends. This CDR3 is 13 amino acids long. CDR3 sequence reads: CAYTSSYNSPLHF. CDR3 nucleotides: TGTGCCTACACCAGCTCCTATAATTCACCCCTCCACTTT.

The rearrangement joins TRBV19 to TRBJ1-4, with D unclear. V was cut by 7 bases and J by 5 bases, with 17 bases left in between. Looked up from germline, CDR1 is LNHDA and CDR2 is SQIVND (reference sequence). The CDR3 length is 15 residues. This CDR3 is CASIGIGRANEKLFF. The CDR3 coding sequence is TGTGCCAGTATTGGAATTGGGCGGGCGAATGAAAAACTGTTTTTT.

The chain uses TRBV18 and TRBJ1-1, with a tentative D call TRBD1 (6 bases). The V and J ends lost 1 base and 5 bases respectively, with 11 bases between them. The CDR3 runs to 14 residues. The germline gives CDR1 KGHSH, CDR2 LQKENI. The chain's CDR3 is CASSPLGARTEAFF. The CDR3 DNA sequence: TGTGCCAGCTCACCACTGGGGGCACGGACTGAAGCTTTCTTT.

The rearrangement joins TRBV19 to TRBJ1-2, with 8 bases fitting TRBD1. The CDR3 consists of 17 residues. Germline V gene data show CDR1 as LNHDA and CDR2 as SQIVND (reference sequence). J lost 2 bases, V lost 1 base, and 9 bases had no gene match. The CDR3 region has the DNA TGTGCCAGTAGTATAGTTTCGGACAGGGCCAGAAACTATGGCTACACCTTC. It codes for CASSIVSDRARNYGYTF.

This clone came up once. The J gene is TRBJ1-2, the V gene TRBV21-1; TRBD1, the table's D call, lacks a check against the DNA. TRBV21-1 is recorded as a pseudogene. The CDR3 has 18 amino acids. The CDR3 DNA reads TGTGCCAGCAGCAAAGCGCTTTACAGAGCCAACATGGACTATGGCTACACCTTC. Encoded protein: CASSKALYRANMDYGYTF.

The chain combines TRBV6-5 with TRBJ1-3; 7 bases are a match to TRBD1. Per germline, CDR1 MNHEY and CDR2 SVGAGI. The J segment lost 2 bases and the V segment lost 6 bases, leaving 7 bases of the junction unmatched. CDR3 length: 15 residues. The CDR3 DNA reads as TGTGCCAGCAGGGAACGACAGGGCGCTGGAAACACCATATATTTT. As protein: CASRERQGAGNTIYF.

The gene calls are TRBV7-9 and TRBJ2-1; TRBD1 might be the D (6 bases). The V gene lost 5 bases and the J gene lost 7 bases, with 18 bases spanning the gap. The CDR3 consists of 15 residues. Germline V gene lookup returns CDR1 SEHNR and CDR2 FQNEAQ (reference sequence). The CDR3 region has the DNA TGTGCCAGCAGCCTGGCATCGGGACAAGTGAATGAGCAGTTCTTC. This gives the protein CASSLASGQVNEQFF.

The chain is built from TRBV9 and TRBJ2-3; D perhaps matches TRBD2 (5 bases). The CDR3 runs to 16 residues. Germline V CDR1 and CDR2: SGDLS, YYNGEE. The V gene lost 2 bases and the J gene lost 1 base, with 14 bases spanning the gap. CDR3 sequence reads: CASSVGGPWRTDTQYF. CDR3 nucleotides: TGTGCCAGCAGCGTCGGAGGACCTTGGCGCACAGATACGCAGTATTTT.

The CDR3 protein is CASSLRLVYEQYF. In DNA form, the CDR3 reads TGTGCCAGCAGTTTAAGGCTAGTATACGAGCAGTACTTC. V gene TRBV28 combines with J gene TRBJ2-7; D uncertain. Germline CDR1 and CDR2: MDHEN and SYDVKM. The CDR3 is made up of 13 amino acids. V was clipped by 2 bases and J by 4 bases, with 9 bases between them.

This clone was seen once. This chain connects TRBV7-9 to TRBJ2-7; 11 nucleotides line up with TRBD1. Germline V gene lookup returns CDR1 SEHNR and CDR2 FQNEAQ (reference sequence). The CDR3 spans 14 residues. J was trimmed by 5 bases and V by 3 bases; bases with no gene match: 3. The CDR3 loop reads CASSFRDRGDEQYF. The CDR3 DNA reads as TGTGCCAGCAGCTTCCGGGACAGGGGGGACGAGCAGTACTTC.

The chain employs TRBV9 and TRBJ2-1; 8 bases map to TRBD2. V shed 0 bases, J shed 4 bases, and the junction held 6 bases outside the gene matches. The germline CDR1 and CDR2 sequences are SGDLS and YYNGEE. This CDR3 spans 16 amino acids. The CDR3 region is CASSVDGSGVYNEQFF. For the CDR3, the DNA is TGTGCCAGCAGCGTAGATGGTAGCGGGGTATACAATGAGCAGTTCTTC.

The J gene is TRBJ2-2, the V gene TRBV7-7, with TRBD1 as a possible D gene (6 bases). This CDR3 is built from 15 residues. CDR1 is SSHAT and CDR2 is FNYEAQ in the germline V gene (reference sequence). Trimming pared 2 bases from V and 1 base from J, leaving 8 bases between. The chain's CDR3 is CASSLLQGNTGELFF. CDR3 in DNA: TGTGCCAGCAGCTTACTACAGGGGAACACCGGGGAGCTGTTTTTT. The whole variable domain, filled in from reference TRBV7-7 and TRBJ2-2, reads GAGVSQSPRYKVTKRGQDVTLRCDPISSHATLYWYQQALGQGPEFLTYFNYEAQPDKSGLPSDRFSAERPEGSISTLTIQRTEQRDSAMYRCASSLLQGNTGELFFGEGSRLTVL.

The CDR3 bases are TGTGCCACCAGCCCGAGGACAGGGGTCACAGATACGCAGTATTTT. Protein: CATSPRTGVTDTQYF. This rearrangement joins TRBV15 to TRBJ2-3; the match to TRBD1 covers 9 bases. Germline assignment: CDR1 LNHNV and CDR2 YYDKDF (reference sequence). The CDR3 is 15 amino acids. Trimming at V came to 5 bases and at J to 2 bases, leaving 5 bases not matched to a gene.

The chain joins TRBV5-7 to TRBJ2-1; D is possibly TRBD1 (7 bases). TRBV5-7 is an open reading frame, and its role is uncertain. This CDR3 contains 15 residues. Trimming took off 3 bases at V and 6 bases at J, with 16 bases between the two ends. DNA of the CDR3: TGTGCCAGCAGCTCTGACAGGGTCGGGGGCAATGAGCAGTTCTTC. Translated, it gives CASSSDRVGGNEQFF.

The gene calls are TRBV27 and TRBJ1-2; 10 nucleotides line up with TRBD1. There are 15 residues in the CDR3. Per germline, CDR1 MNHEY and CDR2 SMNVEV (reference sequence). The trim removed 7 bases at V and 5 bases at J, leaving 10 bases unmatched. The CDR3 loop reads CASMRTGGIGYGYTF. The CDR3 bases are TGTGCCAGCATGCGGACAGGGGGAATTGGTTATGGCTACACCTTC.